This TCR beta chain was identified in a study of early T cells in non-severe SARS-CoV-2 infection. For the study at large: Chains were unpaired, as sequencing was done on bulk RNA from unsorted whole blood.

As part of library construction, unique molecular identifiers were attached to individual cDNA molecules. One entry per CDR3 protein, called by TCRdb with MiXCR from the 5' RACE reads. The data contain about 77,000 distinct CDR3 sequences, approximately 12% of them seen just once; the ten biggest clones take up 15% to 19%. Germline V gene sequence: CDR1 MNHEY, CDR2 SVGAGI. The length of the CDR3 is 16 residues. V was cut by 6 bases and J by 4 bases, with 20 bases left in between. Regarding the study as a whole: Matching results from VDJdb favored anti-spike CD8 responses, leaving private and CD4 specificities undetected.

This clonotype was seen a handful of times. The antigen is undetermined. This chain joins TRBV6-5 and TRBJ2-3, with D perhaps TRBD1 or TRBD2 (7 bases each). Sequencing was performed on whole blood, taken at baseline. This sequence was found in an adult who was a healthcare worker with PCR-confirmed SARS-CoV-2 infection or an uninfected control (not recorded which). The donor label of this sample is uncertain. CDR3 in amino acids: CASSQPGQGGADTQYF. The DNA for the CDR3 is TGTGCCAGCAGCCAACCGGGTCAGGGGGGGGCAGATACGCAGTATTTT.